A selection of T cell receptor beta chains follows, all from one sample in a study of blood T cell repertoires in COVID-19. Sequencing used immunoSEQ multiplex PCR; TCRdb keeps in-frame clones, though not all of them. This sample has approximately 180,000 clones, with roughly 86% found just once. The source material was peripheral blood. The receptors here all came from a middle-aged man with active or convalescent COVID-19. Each CDR3 is given with its conserved first and last residue. D genes are given only for firm matches. Clone size is shown for a subset of rows, as once, few, many or a class of expanded clone.

>TRBJ1-3|TRBV9|.|.
CASSVTPGAAGNTIYF
TGTGCCAGCAGCGTAACCCCAGGGGCGGCTGGAAACACCATATATTTT
>TRBJ1-5|TRBV19|.|TRBD1
CASSMTGGQANQPQHF
TGTGCCAGTAGTATGACTGGGGGACAGGCCAATCAGCCCCAGCATTTT
>TRBJ2-5|TRBV28|.|.
CASSYGDQETQYF
TGTGCCAGCAGTTACGGGGACCAAGAGACCCAGTACTTC
>TRBJ1-1|TRBV6-6|.|.
CASTAGATEAFF
TGTGCCAGCACGGCAGGGGCAACTGAAGCTTTCTTT
>TRBJ1-5|TRBV4-3|once|.
CASSQDLDPGNQPQHF
TGCGCCAGCAGCCAAGATTTAGACCCGGGGAATCAGCCCCAGCATTTT
>TRBJ1-2|TRBV15|.|.
CATSLLNYGYTF
TGTGCCACCAGCCTCCTTAACTATGGCTACACCTTC
>TRBJ1-2|TRBV5-6|once|TRBD1
CASSSPGQGVLGYTF
TGTGCCAGCAGCTCACCGGGACAGGGGGTCTTAGGCTACACCTTC
>TRBJ1-5|TRBV7-8|.|TRBD1
CASSSIGQGGNQPQHF
TGTGCCAGCAGCTCTATAGGACAGGGCGGGAATCAGCCCCAGCATTTT
>TRBJ2-7|TRBV7-8|.|TRBD2
CASSRGTSGGYYEQYF
TGTGCCAGCAGCAGAGGGACTAGCGGGGGGTACTACGAGCAGTACTTC
>TRBJ2-7|TRBV12-3/TRBV12-4|.|TRBD1
CASSLGQSYEQYF
TGTGCCAGCAGCCTGGGACAGTCCTACGAGCAGTACTTC
>TRBJ1-4|TRBV10-3|.|TRBD1
CAISRDRGAGGPNEKLFF
TGTGCCATCAGCAGAGACAGGGGGGCCGGGGGCCCTAATGAAAAACTGTTTTTT
>TRBJ2-5|TRBV11-2|.|TRBD1
CASSRRQGRFWGTQYF
TGTGCCAGCAGCCGCCGACAGGGTAGATTCTGGGGGACCCAGTACTTC
>TRBJ2-7|TRBV6-6|.|.
CASSYSTATYEQYF
TGTGCCAGCAGTTACTCGACAGCCACCTACGAGCAGTACTTC
>TRBJ1-2|TRBV5-4|.|.
CASSLDRFTLF
TGTGCCAGCAGCTTGGACAGGTTTACCCTCTTC
>TRBJ2-7|TRBV27|.|.
CASTAFARGGLYEQYF
TGTGCCAGCACTGCCTTTGCGAGGGGGGGACTCTACGAGCAGTACTTC
>TRBJ1-5|TRBV19|many|TRBD1
CASSTKRGPTNQPQHF
TGTGCCAGTAGTACCAAAAGGGGGCCGACGAATCAGCCCCAGCATTTT
>TRBJ1-5|TRBV4-1|.|.
CASSHPGDNQPQHF
TGCGCCAGCAGCCACCCGGGGGACAATCAGCCCCAGCATTTT
>TRBJ1-5|TRBV6-5|.|.
CASSRREGNQPQHF
TGTGCCAGCAGCAGAAGGGAGGGCAATCAGCCCCAGCATTTT
>TRBJ2-3|TRBV11-2|.|.
CASSLLSRGADTQYF
TGTGCCAGCAGCTTACTTAGCAGGGGTGCAGATACGCAGTATTTT
>TRBJ1-2|TRBV11-2|once|.
CASSFPTGGKYGYTF
TGTGCCAGCAGCTTCCCGACAGGTGGAAAGTATGGCTACACCTTC
>TRBJ1-1|TRBV11-3|.|.
CASSLDREGNEAFF
TGTGCCAGCAGCTTAGATCGGGAGGGGAATGAAGCTTTCTTT
>TRBJ2-1|TRBV7-9|.|TRBD2
CASSVTSGGVYNEQFF
TGTGCCAGCAGCGTCACTAGCGGGGGGGTTTACAATGAGCAGTTCTTC
>TRBJ1-4|TRBV6-2/TRBV6-3|.|.
CASSYTGATNEKLFF
TGTGCCAGCAGTTATACAGGAGCAACTAATGAAAAACTGTTTTTT
>TRBJ1-4|TRBV14|.|.
CASSQGPAANEKLFF
TGTGCCAGCAGCCAAGGGCCGGCGGCTAATGAAAAACTGTTTTTT
>TRBJ2-7|TRBV27|.|.
CASRTSTISYEQYF
TGTGCCAGCAGGACGTCGACAATCTCCTACGAGCAGTACTTC
>TRBJ1-3|TRBV5-6|.|TRBD1
CASSFTGQGNTIYF
TGTGCCAGCAGCTTCACGGGACAGGGAAACACCATATATTTT